This T cell receptor (beta chain) originates from a study of control samples from healthy donors and cancer patients. Only in-frame clones appear in the TCRdb table, and some are missing; sequencing was by immunoSEQ multiplex PCR. The profile covers about 86,000 clones, with roughly nine tenths appearing a single time and over 8.5% taken by the ten largest. Germline CDR1 and CDR2: SNHLY and FYNNEI. CDR3 length: 14 amino acids. Trimming removed 6 bases from V and 3 bases from J, with 14 bases in between. The chain links TRBV2 to TRBJ1-2; tentative D call: TRBD1 (5 bases). This TCR derives from a woman in her forties or fifties with colorectal cancer. The sequencing input was PBMCs. The DNA for the CDR3 is TGTGCCAGCAGGCAGGGAGGTCAGTACTATGGCTACACCTTC. Translated: CASRQGGQYYGYTF. The variable domain in full, with the rest retrieved from reference TRBV2 and TRBJ1-2, is EPEVTQTPSHQVTQMGQEVILRCVPISNHLYFYWYRQILGQKVEFLVSFYNNEISEKSEIFDDQFSVERPDGSNFTLKIRSTKLEDSAMYFCASRQGGQYYGYTFGSGTRLTVV.